The T cell receptor (beta chain) described here comes from a study of spatial heterogeneity in lung cancer. Unique molecular identifiers, one per molecule, were present on every TCR cDNA molecule. TCRdb re-analysed the 5' RACE reads in MiXCR, keeping a single row per CDR3 protein. The table shows about 80,000 distinct CDR3 sequences, with 15% to 25% occurring only once. This clonotype occurred many times. Time point here: sample taken at primary tumor resection. Whole RNA came from tumor, nontumor lung or frozen PBMC and was sequenced without being sorted. CDR1 is MDHEN, CDR2 SYDVKM, per germline. The CDR3 has 14 residues. V lost 2 bases and J 0 bases, leaving 7 bases between the germline ends.

Source: PBMCs, taken at surgery. V is TRBV28 and J is TRBJ1-1; D is uncertain. The sequence was obtained from a male donor with early-stage non-small cell lung cancer. The CDR3 nucleotides are TGTGCCAGCAGTTTACCACTTATGAACACTGAAGCTTTCTTT. Protein: CASSLPLMNTEAFF.